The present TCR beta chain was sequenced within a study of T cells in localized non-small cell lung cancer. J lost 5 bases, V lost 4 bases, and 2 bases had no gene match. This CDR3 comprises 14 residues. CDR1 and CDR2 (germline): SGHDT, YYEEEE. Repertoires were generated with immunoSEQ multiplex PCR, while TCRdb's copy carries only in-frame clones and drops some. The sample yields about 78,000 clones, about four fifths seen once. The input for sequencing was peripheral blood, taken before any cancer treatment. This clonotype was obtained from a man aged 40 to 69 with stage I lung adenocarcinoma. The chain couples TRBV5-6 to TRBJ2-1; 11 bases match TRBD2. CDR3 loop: CASSEGLADNEQFF. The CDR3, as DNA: TGTGCCAGCAGCGAGGGACTAGCGGACAATGAGCAGTTCTTC.